The rows below give T cell receptor beta chains drawn from one sample of a study of blood T cells in healthy people across ages. TCRdb redid the calling of the 5' RACE reads with MiXCR, one entry per CDR3 protein. The sample has some 860,000 distinct CDR3 sequences, about 56% seen once. Sequencing was performed on blood. These receptor sequences come from a man aged 35 to 55 in good health. Both conserved end residues are part of each CDR3. The order of the fields is D gene, J gene, V gene, clone size, CDR3 protein, CDR3 DNA. The D gene is left open where the match is weak. Rows give clone size only sometimes, using once, few, many, or a class for an expanded clone.

d_call: TRBD2; j_call: TRBJ2-5; v_call: TRBV6-1; clone_size: .; cdr3_aa: CASSEGAGGGGNEQYF; cdr3_nt: TGTGCCAGCAGTGAAGGAGCGGGGGGCGGGGGCAATGAGCAGTACTTC
d_call: .; j_call: TRBJ2-1; v_call: TRBV20-1; clone_size: .; cdr3_aa: CSASWGSNEQFF; cdr3_nt: TGCAGTGCTAGTTGGGGTTCCAATGAGCAGTTCTTC
d_call: .; j_call: TRBJ2-3; v_call: TRBV7-3; clone_size: .; cdr3_aa: CASSLNPASDTQYF; cdr3_nt: TGTGCCAGCAGCTTAAATCCAGCTTCAGATACGCAGTATTTT
d_call: .; j_call: TRBJ1-6; v_call: TRBV12-3/TRBV12-4; clone_size: .; cdr3_aa: CASREGPTGSPLHF; cdr3_nt: TGTGCCAGCAGAGAGGGCCCGACCGGGTCACCCCTCCACTTT
d_call: TRBD1; j_call: TRBJ2-3; v_call: TRBV5-6; clone_size: .; cdr3_aa: CASSFPPGQATDTQYF; cdr3_nt: TGTGCCAGCAGCTTCCCGCCGGGACAGGCCACAGATACGCAGTATTTT
d_call: TRBD2; j_call: TRBJ2-3; v_call: TRBV6-1; clone_size: .; cdr3_aa: CASSPGGGATDTQYF; cdr3_nt: TGTGCCAGCAGCCCGGGCGGGGGGGCTACAGATACGCAGTATTTT
d_call: .; j_call: TRBJ1-4; v_call: TRBV20-1; clone_size: .; cdr3_aa: CSARDQGRGGEKLFF; cdr3_nt: TGCAGTGCTAGAGATCAGGGCAGGGGTGGGGAAAAACTGTTTTTT
d_call: .; j_call: TRBJ2-7; v_call: TRBV27; clone_size: few; cdr3_aa: CASSFVRPSSYEQYF; cdr3_nt: TGTGCCAGCAGTTTTGTGCGTCCGAGCTCCTACGAGCAGTACTTC
d_call: .; j_call: TRBJ2-7; v_call: TRBV29-1; clone_size: few; cdr3_aa: CSGWSSQKNYEQYF; cdr3_nt: TGCAGCGGTTGGTCCAGCCAAAAAAACTACGAGCAGTACTTC
d_call: .; j_call: TRBJ1-5; v_call: TRBV29-1; clone_size: once; cdr3_aa: CSVVDNSNQPQHF; cdr3_nt: TGCAGCGTTGTTGACAATAGCAATCAGCCCCAGCATTTT
d_call: .; j_call: TRBJ2-1; v_call: TRBV15; clone_size: .; cdr3_aa: CATSRERGGSYNEQFF; cdr3_nt: TGTGCCACCAGCAGAGAAAGGGGGGGCTCCTACAATGAGCAGTTCTTC
d_call: .; j_call: TRBJ2-5; v_call: TRBV6-6; clone_size: .; cdr3_aa: CASSYGGRGSLQETQYF; cdr3_nt: TGTGCCAGCAGTTACGGTGGGCGGGGATCCCTACAAGAGACCCAGTACTTC
d_call: .; j_call: TRBJ2-7; v_call: TRBV6-1; clone_size: .; cdr3_aa: CASTVLQGSYEQYF; cdr3_nt: TGTGCCAGCACCGTTTTGCAGGGATCCTACGAGCAGTACTTC
d_call: .; j_call: TRBJ2-7; v_call: TRBV20-1; clone_size: .; cdr3_aa: CSALRDLTYEQYF; cdr3_nt: TGCAGTGCGCTCCGGGACTTAACCTACGAGCAGTACTTC
d_call: TRBD2; j_call: TRBJ2-1; v_call: TRBV20-1; clone_size: many; cdr3_aa: CSARISWTSGDNEQFF; cdr3_nt: TGCAGTGCTAGAATCAGCTGGACTAGCGGGGACAATGAGCAGTTCTTC
d_call: TRBD2; j_call: TRBJ2-2; v_call: TRBV9; clone_size: .; cdr3_aa: CASSASAGGTGELFF; cdr3_nt: TGTGCCAGCAGCGCCTCCGCGGGAGGGACCGGGGAGCTGTTTTTT
d_call: .; j_call: TRBJ2-6; v_call: TRBV7-2; clone_size: .; cdr3_aa: CASSPSSGGANVPTF; cdr3_nt: TGTGCCAGCAGCCCAAGCAGCGGTGGGGCCAACGTCCCGACTTTC
d_call: .; j_call: TRBJ1-5; v_call: TRBV3-1; clone_size: .; cdr3_aa: CASSQAGQPQHF; cdr3_nt: TGTGCCAGTAGCCAAGCGGGTCAGCCCCAGCATTTT
d_call: .; j_call: TRBJ2-7; v_call: TRBV29-1; clone_size: once; cdr3_aa: CSVEAGDEQYF; cdr3_nt: TGCAGCGTTGAGGCAGGGGACGAGCAGTACTTC
d_call: TRBD1; j_call: TRBJ1-2; v_call: TRBV6-5; clone_size: .; cdr3_aa: CASRVGQGVGYTF; cdr3_nt: TGTGCCAGCAGGGTTGGACAGGGGGTGGGCTACACCTTC
d_call: .; j_call: TRBJ2-5; v_call: TRBV12-3/TRBV12-4; clone_size: few; cdr3_aa: CASSFGGIKQETQYF; cdr3_nt: TGTGCCAGCAGTTTTGGGGGAATCAAGCAAGAGACCCAGTACTTC
d_call: .; j_call: TRBJ2-5; v_call: TRBV10-3; clone_size: few; cdr3_aa: CAISESRIASETQYF; cdr3_nt: TGTGCCATCAGTGAGTCTCGGATAGCCTCAGAGACCCAGTACTTC
d_call: TRBD2; j_call: TRBJ2-5; v_call: TRBV7-9; clone_size: .; cdr3_aa: CASSARGGGEIRWETQYF; cdr3_nt: TGTGCCAGCAGCGCCCGAGGTGGGGGGGAAATTCGGTGGGAGACCCAGTACTTC
d_call: TRBD1; j_call: TRBJ1-2; v_call: TRBV7-9; clone_size: .; cdr3_aa: CASSLLTGDFGYTF; cdr3_nt: TGTGCCAGCAGCCTTTTGACAGGGGATTTTGGCTACACCTTC
d_call: .; j_call: TRBJ1-4; v_call: TRBV29-1; clone_size: .; cdr3_aa: CSVWTAPASEKLFF; cdr3_nt: TGCAGCGTCTGGACAGCCCCGGCGAGTGAAAAACTGTTTTTT
d_call: .; j_call: TRBJ1-2; v_call: TRBV12-5; clone_size: .; cdr3_aa: CASGSNLPGYTF; cdr3_nt: TGTGCTAGTGGTTCCAACCTGCCAGGCTACACCTTC
d_call: .; j_call: TRBJ1-2; v_call: TRBV29-1; clone_size: once; cdr3_aa: CSALREDRRIANYGYTF; cdr3_nt: TGCAGCGCTCTCCGGGAGGACAGAAGAATAGCTAACTATGGCTACACCTTC
d_call: .; j_call: TRBJ2-7; v_call: TRBV7-6; clone_size: .; cdr3_aa: CASSKPLAGTYEQYF; cdr3_nt: TGTGCCAGCAGCAAACCCCTGGCGGGTACCTACGAGCAGTACTTC
d_call: .; j_call: TRBJ1-4; v_call: TRBV20-1; clone_size: .; cdr3_aa: CSASPDTRSEKLFF; cdr3_nt: TGCAGTGCTAGTCCTGACACTAGGAGTGAAAAACTGTTTTTT
d_call: TRBD1; j_call: TRBJ2-7; v_call: TRBV5-1; clone_size: .; cdr3_aa: CASSSGQVKYEQYF; cdr3_nt: TGCGCCAGCAGCTCCGGACAGGTTAAATACGAGCAGTACTTC
d_call: .; j_call: TRBJ1-6; v_call: TRBV15; clone_size: .; cdr3_aa: CATSPRVGNNSPLHF; cdr3_nt: TGTGCCACCAGCCCCAGGGTGGGTAATAATTCACCCCTCCACTTT
d_call: .; j_call: TRBJ2-7; v_call: TRBV6-6; clone_size: .; cdr3_aa: CASTLDGYEQYF; cdr3_nt: TGTGCCAGCACTCTGGACGGCTACGAGCAGTACTTC